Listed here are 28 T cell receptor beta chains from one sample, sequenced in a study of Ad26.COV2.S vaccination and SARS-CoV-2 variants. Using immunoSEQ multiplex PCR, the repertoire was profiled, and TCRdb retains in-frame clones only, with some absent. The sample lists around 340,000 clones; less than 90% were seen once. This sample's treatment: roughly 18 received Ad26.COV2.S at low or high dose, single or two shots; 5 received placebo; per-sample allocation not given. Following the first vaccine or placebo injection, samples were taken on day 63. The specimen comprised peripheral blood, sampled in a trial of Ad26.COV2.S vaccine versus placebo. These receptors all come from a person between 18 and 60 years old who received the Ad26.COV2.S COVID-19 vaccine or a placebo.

CDR3 in DNA: TGTGCCAGCAGCTCATCCCATGACTCCTACGAGCAGTACTTC. Protein: CASSSSHDSYEQYF. This chain links TRBV7-2 with TRBJ2-7; D unclear. CDR3 length: 14 amino acids. Germline loops: CDR1 SGHTA, CDR2 FQGNSA. V lost 4 bases to trimming and J lost 0 bases, with 10 bases between them.

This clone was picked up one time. The CDR3 is CASSHRVPGQGLNEQFF. Written as DNA, the CDR3 is TGCGCCAGCAGCCACCGCGTCCCGGGACAGGGTCTGAATGAGCAGTTCTTC. This chain joins TRBV4-3 and TRBJ2-1; 9 nucleotides align to TRBD1. This CDR3 region has 17 residues. Germline CDR1 and CDR2: LGHNA and YSLEER. V shed 3 bases and J 7 bases; nucleotides not matched to a gene: 13.

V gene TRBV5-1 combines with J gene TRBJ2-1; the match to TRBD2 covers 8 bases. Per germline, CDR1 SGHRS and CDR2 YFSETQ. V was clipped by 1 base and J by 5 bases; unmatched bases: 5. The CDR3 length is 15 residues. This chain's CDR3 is CASSLKLAENNEQFF. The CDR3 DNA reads TGCGCCAGCAGCTTGAAACTAGCGGAGAACAATGAGCAGTTCTTC.

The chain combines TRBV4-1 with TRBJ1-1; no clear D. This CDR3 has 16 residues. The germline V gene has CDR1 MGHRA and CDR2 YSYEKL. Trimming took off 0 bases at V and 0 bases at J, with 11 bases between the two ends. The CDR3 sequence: CASSQDRGMMNTEAFF. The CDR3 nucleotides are TGCGCCAGCAGCCAAGATCGCGGGATGATGAACACTGAAGCTTTCTTT.

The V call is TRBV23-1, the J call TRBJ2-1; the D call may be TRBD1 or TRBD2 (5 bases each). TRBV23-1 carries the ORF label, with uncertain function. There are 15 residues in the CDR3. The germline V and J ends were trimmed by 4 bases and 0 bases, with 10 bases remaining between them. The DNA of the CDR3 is TGCGCCAGCAGTCGGGACCGAACCTCCTACAATGAGCAGTTCTTC. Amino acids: CASSRDRTSYNEQFF.

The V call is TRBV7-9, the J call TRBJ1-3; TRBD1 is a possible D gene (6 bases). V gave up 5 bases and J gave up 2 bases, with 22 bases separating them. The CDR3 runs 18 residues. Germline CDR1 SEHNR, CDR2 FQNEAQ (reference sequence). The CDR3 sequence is CASSPLRGATVTGNTIYF. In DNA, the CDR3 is TGTGCCAGCAGCCCCTTGCGGGGGGCCACGGTGACTGGAAACACCATATATTTT.

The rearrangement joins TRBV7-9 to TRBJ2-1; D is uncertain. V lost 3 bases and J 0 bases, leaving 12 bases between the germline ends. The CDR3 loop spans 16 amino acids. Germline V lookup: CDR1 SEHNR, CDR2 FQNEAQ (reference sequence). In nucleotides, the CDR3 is TGTGCCAGCAGCTTTATAAGGCAGAGCTCCTACAATGAGCAGTTCTTC. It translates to CASSFIRQSSYNEQFF.

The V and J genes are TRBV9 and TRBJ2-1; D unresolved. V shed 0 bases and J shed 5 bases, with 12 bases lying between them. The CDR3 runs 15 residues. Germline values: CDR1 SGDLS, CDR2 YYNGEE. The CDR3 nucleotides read TGTGCCAGCAGCGTAGCCCCACTTTCGGACAATGAGCAGTTCTTC. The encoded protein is CASSVAPLSDNEQFF.

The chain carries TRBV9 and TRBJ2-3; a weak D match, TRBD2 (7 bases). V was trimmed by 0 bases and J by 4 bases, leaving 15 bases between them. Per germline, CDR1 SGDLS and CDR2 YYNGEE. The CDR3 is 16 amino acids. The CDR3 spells CASSVGLGGRSDTQYF. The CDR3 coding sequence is TGTGCCAGCAGCGTAGGATTGGGGGGGCGATCAGATACGCAGTATTTT.

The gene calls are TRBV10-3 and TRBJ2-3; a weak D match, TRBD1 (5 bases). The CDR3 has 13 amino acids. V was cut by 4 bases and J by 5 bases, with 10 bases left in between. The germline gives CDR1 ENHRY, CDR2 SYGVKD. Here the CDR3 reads CAISGQGKDTQYF. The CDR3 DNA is TGTGCCATCAGTGGGCAGGGAAAAGATACGCAGTATTTT.

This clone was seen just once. The CDR3 bases are TGTGCCAGCAGCTCAAGAGATCCGGGACAGGGGATTGGTCAGCCCCAGCATTTT. Its translation: CASSSRDPGQGIGQPQHF. The V gene is TRBV7-8, the J gene TRBJ1-5; TRBD1 matches at 10 bases. V lost 4 bases, J lost 6 bases, and 15 bases stayed unmatched. Germline V gives CDR1 SGHVS, CDR2 FQNEAQ. This CDR3 region has 18 residues.

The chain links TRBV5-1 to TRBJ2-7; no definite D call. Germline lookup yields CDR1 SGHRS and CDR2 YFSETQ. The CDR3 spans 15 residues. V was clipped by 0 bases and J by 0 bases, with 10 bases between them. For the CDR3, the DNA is TGCGCCAGCAGCTTGGGCTTTTTGGGCTCCTACGAGCAGTACTTC. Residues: CASSLGFLGSYEQYF.

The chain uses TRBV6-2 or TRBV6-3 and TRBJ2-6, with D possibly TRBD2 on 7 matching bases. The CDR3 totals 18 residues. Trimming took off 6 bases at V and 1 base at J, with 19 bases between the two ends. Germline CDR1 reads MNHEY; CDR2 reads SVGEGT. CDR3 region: CASSPRGGSLSGANVLTF. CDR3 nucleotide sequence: TGTGCCAGCAGCCCGAGGGGGGGCTCGTTGTCTGGGGCCAACGTCCTGACTTTC.

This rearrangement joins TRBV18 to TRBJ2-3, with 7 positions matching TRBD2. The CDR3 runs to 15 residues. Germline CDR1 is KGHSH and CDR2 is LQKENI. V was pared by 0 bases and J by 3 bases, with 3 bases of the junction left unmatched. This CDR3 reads CASSPPLALTDTQYF. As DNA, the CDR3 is TGTGCCAGCTCACCACCACTAGCGCTGACAGATACGCAGTATTTT.

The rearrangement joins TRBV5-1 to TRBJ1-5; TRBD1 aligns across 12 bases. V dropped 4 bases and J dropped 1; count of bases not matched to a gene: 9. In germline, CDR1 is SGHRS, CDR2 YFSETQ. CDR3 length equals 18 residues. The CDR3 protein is CASSTGTGGFQSNQPQHF. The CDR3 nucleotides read TGCGCCAGCAGCACGGGGACAGGGGGCTTTCAAAGCAATCAGCCCCAGCATTTT.

CDR3 sequence reads: CASSLVQNQETQYF. CDR3 bases: TGTGCCAGCAGCTTGGTCCAAAACCAAGAGACCCAGTACTTC. The chain is built from TRBV5-4 and TRBJ2-5; D is unresolved. With 0 bases removed from V and 0 bases from J, the gap between germline ends came to 6 bases. CDR1 SGHNT and CDR2 YYREEE come from the germline V gene (reference sequence). The CDR3 runs 14 residues.

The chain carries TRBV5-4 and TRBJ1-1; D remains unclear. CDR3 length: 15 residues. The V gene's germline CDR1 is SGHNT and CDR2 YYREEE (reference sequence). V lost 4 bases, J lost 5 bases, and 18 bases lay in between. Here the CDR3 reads CASSPDRRRETEAFF. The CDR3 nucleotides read TGTGCCAGCAGCCCAGATAGACGTCGGGAAACTGAAGCTTTCTTT.

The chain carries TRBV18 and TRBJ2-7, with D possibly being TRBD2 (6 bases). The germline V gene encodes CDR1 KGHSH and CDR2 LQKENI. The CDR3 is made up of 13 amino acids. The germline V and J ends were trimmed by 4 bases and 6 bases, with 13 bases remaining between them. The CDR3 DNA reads TGTGCCAGCTCACTAGCGGAAGACTCCGAGCAGTACTTC. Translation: CASSLAEDSEQYF.

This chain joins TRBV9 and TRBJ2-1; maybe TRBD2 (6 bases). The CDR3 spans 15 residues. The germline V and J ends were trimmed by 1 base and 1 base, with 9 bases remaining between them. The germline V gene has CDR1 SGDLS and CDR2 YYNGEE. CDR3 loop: CASSVLEGSYNEQFF. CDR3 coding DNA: TGTGCCAGCAGCGTACTGGAGGGTTCCTACAATGAGCAGTTCTTC.

The DNA of the CDR3 is TGCGCCAGCAGCCAAGAGGGGTTCTCAGGGGGCCAGCCCCAGCATTTT. Translation: CASSQEGFSGGQPQHF. V usage is TRBV4-1 and J usage is TRBJ1-5; 8 positions match TRBD1. The trim removed 0 bases at V and 7 bases at J, leaving 8 bases unmatched. The CDR3 sequence is 16 residues long. CDR1 and CDR2 (germline): MGHRA, YSYEKL.

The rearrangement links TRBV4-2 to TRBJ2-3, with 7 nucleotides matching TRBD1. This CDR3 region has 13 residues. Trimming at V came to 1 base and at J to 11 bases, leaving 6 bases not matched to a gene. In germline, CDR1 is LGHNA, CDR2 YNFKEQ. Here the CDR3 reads CASSQGQGIGQYF. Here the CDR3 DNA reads TGTGCCAGCAGCCAAGGACAGGGCATAGGGCAGTATTTT.

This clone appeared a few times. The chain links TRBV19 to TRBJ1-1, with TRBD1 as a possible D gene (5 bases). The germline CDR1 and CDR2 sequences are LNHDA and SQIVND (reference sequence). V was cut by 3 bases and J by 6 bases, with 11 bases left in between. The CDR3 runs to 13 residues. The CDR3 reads CASSIQGWAEAFF. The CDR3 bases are TGTGCCAGTAGTATTCAGGGCTGGGCTGAAGCTTTCTTT. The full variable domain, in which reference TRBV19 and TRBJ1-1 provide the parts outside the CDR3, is DGGITQSPKYLFRKEGQNVTLSCEQNLNHDAMYWYRQDPGQGLRLIYYSQIVNDFQKGDIAEGYSVSREKKESFPLTVTSAQKNPTAFYLCASSIQGWAEAFFGQGTRLTVV.

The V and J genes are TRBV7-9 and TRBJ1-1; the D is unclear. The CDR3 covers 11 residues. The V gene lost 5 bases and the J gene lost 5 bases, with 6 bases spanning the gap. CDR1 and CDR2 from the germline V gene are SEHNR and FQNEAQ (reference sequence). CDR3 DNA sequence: TGTGCCAGCAGCACAGCGACTGAAGCTTTCTTT. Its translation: CASSTATEAFF. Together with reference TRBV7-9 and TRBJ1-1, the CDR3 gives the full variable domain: DTGVSQNPRHKITKRGQNVTFRCDPISEHNRLYWYRQTLGQGPEFLTYFQNEAQLEKSRLLSDRFSAERPKGSFSTLEIQRTEQGDSAMYLCASSTATEAFFGQGTRLTVV.

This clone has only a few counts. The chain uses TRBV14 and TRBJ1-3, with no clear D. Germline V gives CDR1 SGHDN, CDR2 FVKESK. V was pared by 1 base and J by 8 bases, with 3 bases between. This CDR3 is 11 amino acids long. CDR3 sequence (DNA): TGTGCCAGCAGCCAAGCGTACACCATATATTTT. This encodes CASSQAYTIYF.

The CDR3 sequence is CASSYGTGGSYEQYF. Written as DNA, the CDR3 is TGTGCCAGCAGTTACGGGACAGGGGGCTCCTACGAGCAGTACTTC. This rearrangement joins TRBV6-5 to TRBJ2-7; 11 positions agree with TRBD1. V trimming: 2 bases; J trimming: 0 bases; junction bases outside the gene matches: 0. This CDR3 comprises 15 residues. CDR1 is MNHEY and CDR2 is SVGAGI in the germline V gene.

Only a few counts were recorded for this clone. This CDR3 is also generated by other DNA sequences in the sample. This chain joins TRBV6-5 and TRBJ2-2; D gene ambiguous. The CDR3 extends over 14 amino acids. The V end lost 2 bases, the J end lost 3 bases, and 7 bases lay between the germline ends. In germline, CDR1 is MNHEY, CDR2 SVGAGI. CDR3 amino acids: CASSYGGDTGELFF. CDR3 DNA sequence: TGTGCCAGCAGTTACGGTGGGGACACCGGGGAGCTGTTTTTT.

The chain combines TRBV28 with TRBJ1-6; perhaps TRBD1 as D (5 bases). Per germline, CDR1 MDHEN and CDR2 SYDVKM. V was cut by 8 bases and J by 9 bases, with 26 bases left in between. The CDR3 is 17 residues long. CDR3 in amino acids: CASYTSRGTGGISPLHF. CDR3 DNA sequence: TGTGCCAGCTATACATCTCGAGGTACCGGGGGGATTTCACCCCTCCACTTT.

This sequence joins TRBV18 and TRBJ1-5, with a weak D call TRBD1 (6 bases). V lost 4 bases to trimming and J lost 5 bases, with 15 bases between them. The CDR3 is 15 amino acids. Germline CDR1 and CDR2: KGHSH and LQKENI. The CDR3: CASSLVRDTDQPQHF. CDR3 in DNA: TGTGCCAGCTCACTCGTTAGGGACACCGATCAGCCCCAGCATTTT.